The sequence of this T cell receptor beta chain was determined in a study of radiotherapy plus CTLA-4 blockade in lung cancer. Study-wide findings and caveats: Per reports, early blood T cell clone dynamics, plus interferon-beta, forecast response most strongly.

The trim removed 6 bases at V and 5 bases at J, leaving 5 bases unmatched. Germline V gene sequence: CDR1 MNHEY, CDR2 SVGAGI. The CDR3 consists of 14 residues. Produced via immunoSEQ multiplex PCR; TCRdb's table is partial and in-frame only. The data hold tens of thousands of clones, with 60% to 85% observed a single time. With regard to this clone: Antigen unknown.

The TCR originated in a human donor with non-small cell lung cancer whose response to radiotherapy plus ipilimumab could not be evaluated. Some clones in this sample may be carry-over from other donors' samples. The input for sequencing was peripheral blood, taken from a patient treated with radiotherapy plus ipilimumab. This chain joins TRBV6-5 and TRBJ1-5; the match to TRBD1 covers 9 bases. CDR3 nucleotide sequence: TGTGCCAGCAGATCCACAGGGGGCGATCAGCCCCAGCATTTT. Translated: CASRSTGGDQPQHF.